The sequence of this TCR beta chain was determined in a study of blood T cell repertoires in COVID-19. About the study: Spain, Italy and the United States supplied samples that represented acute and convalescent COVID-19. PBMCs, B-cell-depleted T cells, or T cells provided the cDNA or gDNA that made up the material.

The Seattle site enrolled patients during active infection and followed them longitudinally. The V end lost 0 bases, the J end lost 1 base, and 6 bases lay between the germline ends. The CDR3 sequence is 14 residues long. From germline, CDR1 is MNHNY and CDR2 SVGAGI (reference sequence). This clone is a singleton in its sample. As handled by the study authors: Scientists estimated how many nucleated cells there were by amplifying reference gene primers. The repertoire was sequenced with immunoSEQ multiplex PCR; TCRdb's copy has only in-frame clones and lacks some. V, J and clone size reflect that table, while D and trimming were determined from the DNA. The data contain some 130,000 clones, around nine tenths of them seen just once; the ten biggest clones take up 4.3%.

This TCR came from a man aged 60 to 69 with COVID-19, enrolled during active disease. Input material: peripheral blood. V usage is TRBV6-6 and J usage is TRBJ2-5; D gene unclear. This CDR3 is CASSYSRPQETQYF. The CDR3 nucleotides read TGTGCCAGCAGTTACTCCAGGCCCCAAGAGACCCAGTACTTC.